This TCR beta chain was captured in a study of graft-versus-host responses after intestinal transplantation. Study conclusions and caveats: Marrow from the recipient contained GvH clones, some of which had appeared first in ileum or blood.

Libraries were prepared by immunoSEQ multiplex PCR; TCRdb keeps only in-frame clonotypes and omits some of them. The sample lists tens of thousands of clones, more than 70% occurring once. As to this clone: Its antigen is as yet unknown.

J was trimmed by 0 bases and V by 2 bases; bases with no gene match: 1. The germline V gene has CDR1 SGHDN and CDR2 FVKESK. The length of the CDR3 is 15 residues. The sequence derives from a human donor who was the organ donor for an intestinal transplant. The material sequenced was unstimulated CD4+ T cells sorted from spleen or lymph node cells, taken before transplant. The chain joins TRBV14 to TRBJ2-5, with 9 bases lining up with TRBD2. The CDR3 nucleotides read TGTGCCAGCAGCCAAACTAGCGGGTACCAAGAGACCCAGTACTTC. Translation gives CASSQTSGYQETQYF. Looking up the rest from reference TRBV14 and TRBJ2-5 gives the full variable domain: EAGVTQFPSHSVIEKGQTVTLRCDPISGHDNLYWYRRVMGKEIKFLLHFVKESKQDESGMPNNRFLAERTGGTYSTLKVQPAELEDSGVYFCASSQTSGYQETQYFGPGTRLLVL.